The clone carrying this TCR beta chain was seen a handful of times. The antigen remains undetermined. This entry comes from a study of cytomegalovirus exposure and HLA in healthy donors. Study results and caveats: Earlier findings revealed that most TCR beta V segments proved productive either about 90% or about 30% of the time.

Primers: 60 Vbeta forward and 13 Jbeta reverse. Assay: immunoSEQ multiplex PCR; the TCRdb copy retains only in-frame clones and omits some. The sample lists 160,000 or so clones, roughly 79% occurring once. This CDR3 contains 17 residues. V was pared by 6 bases and J by 4 bases, with 14 bases of the junction left unmatched. Germline V gives CDR1 SGHAT, CDR2 FQDESV (reference sequence). The origin of this receptor is a woman between 50 and 59 years old in good health and CMV-seronegative. The sequenced sample consisted of PBMCs. The rearrangement links TRBV11-1 to TRBJ2-5, with TRBD2 identical over 10 bases. CDR3 protein: CASRSRGASGGGETQYF. For the CDR3, the DNA is TGTGCCAGCAGATCCAGAGGGGCTAGCGGGGGAGGAGAGACCCAGTACTTC.